This note documents a single TCR beta chain sequence. This sample stems from a study of blood T cell repertoires in COVID-19. Study-wide context: Whether acute or convalescent, the COVID-19 samples came from the United States, Italy and Spain. Sample material is recorded as cDNA or gDNA derived from T cells, B-cell-depleted T cells, or PBMCs.

In the authors' methods: Amplified reference gene primers provided the basis for estimating nucleated cell counts. The method was immunoSEQ multiplex PCR; TCRdb's version includes in-frame clones alone and lacks a portion of them. D and trimming were read from the DNA, whereas the V and J calls and clone size are those reported in that table. The sample has approximately 210,000 clones, roughly four fifths seen once; the top ten hold approximately 12%. Germline V CDR1 and CDR2: MGHDK, SYGVNS. The germline V and J ends were trimmed by 2 bases and 7 bases, with 6 bases remaining between them. The CDR3 has 12 residues.

Specimen: peripheral blood. The chain carries TRBV25-1 and TRBJ2-1; D is uncertain. This TCR was sampled from a woman between 40 and 50 years old with acute or convalescent COVID-19. CDR3 bases: TGTGCCAGCAGTGAAGACTTTAATGAGCAGTTCTTC. Encoded protein: CASSEDFNEQFF.